This T cell receptor beta chain was documented in a study of molecular identifiers for immune sequencing clone quantification. Germline V gene data show CDR1 as SGHTA and CDR2 as FQGTGA. The CDR3 totals 13 residues. On this clonotype: This clone may be a read error of a much larger clone one base away.

TCRdb used MiXCR to reprocess the PCR reads, holding one entry per CDR3 protein. The sample shows roughly 320,000 distinct CDR3 sequences, 24% of them seen only once. The receptor was derived from a human donor in good health. Some libraries in this study had Jurkat cell RNA spiked in. Sequenced input: naive CD8+ T cells from blood, with Jurkat cell RNA spiked in. This sample's subset: FACS-sorted CD8+CD4-CCR7+CD45RA+ naive T cells. V is TRBV7-3 and J is TRBJ1-1; D is undetermined. CDR3 nucleotides: TGTGTCAGCAGCTTACTTACTGGGACTGAAGCTTTCTTT. Amino acid sequence: CVSSLLTGTEAFF.